This T cell receptor beta chain was recorded in a study of memory CD4+ T cells and cytomegalovirus serostatus. Study at large: Of the healthy Belgian adults, several were CMV seropositive and fewer than 30 seronegative. Study-level findings and limits: CD4+ memory repertoires contained about 40% of the roughly 160 reported CMV TCRbeta sequences. Repertoires predicted CMV serostatus with median bootstrapped AUC of about 0.94.

Single viable CD3+CD4+CD8-CD45RO+ cells were sorted as the memory CD4+ T cells. Note on this clone: Its matching antigen is unknown.

Authors' methods: Out-of-frame sequences were removed, leaving roughly 2.1 million distinct TCRbeta sequences. The table came from immunoSEQ multiplex PCR; TCRdb's copy has only in-frame clones and leaves some out. V, J and clone size are taken as reported in that table, and D and trimming were inferred from the DNA itself. The sample yields 50,000 or so clones, 83% seen once. The receptor's source is an adult in good health and CMV-seropositive. Input material: memory CD4+ T cells from blood.

CDR3 sequence reads: CASSQLVWDTQYF. CDR3 nucleotides: TGTGCCAGCAGCCAACTTGTTTGGGATACGCAGTATTTT. The V gene is TRBV4-2, the J gene TRBJ2-3, with D unresolved. This CDR3 region has 13 residues. The V and J ends lost 2 bases and 6 bases respectively, with 9 bases between them. Looked up from germline, CDR1 is LGHNA and CDR2 is YNFKEQ.